A single sample gave rise to the 5 T cell receptor beta chains below, sequenced in a study of shared clonotypes between healthy human individuals. Assay: immunoSEQ multiplex PCR; the TCRdb copy retains only in-frame clones and omits some. The sample carries under 1,100,000 clones, more than 60% recorded once. The sequencing input was memory CD4+ T cells sorted from blood. The sample's subset: CD45RA-negative fraction. All receptors come from a man between 18 and 35 years old in good health.

CDR3 coding DNA: TGTGCCAGCAGAAGGGACAGGGTTTTCTCGGGCGATAATTCACCCCTCCACTTT. Its protein is CASRRDRVFSGDNSPLHF. The V gene is TRBV11-2, the J gene TRBJ1-6; 9 bases are shared with TRBD1. CDR3 length equals 18 residues. The ends lost 6 bases at V and 5 bases at J; junction bases unmatched: 14. CDR1 SGHAT and CDR2 FQNNGV come from the germline V gene.

The genes are TRBV28 and TRBJ1-2, with no clear D. This CDR3 is built from 14 residues. Germline lookup yields CDR1 MDHEN and CDR2 SYDVKM. Trimming removed 5 bases at V and 2 bases at J, with 12 bases between. DNA for the CDR3: TGTGCCAGCAGTCAGCTCGGCCTGAACTATGGCTACACCTTC. It codes for CASSQLGLNYGYTF.

This sequence joins TRBV7-3 and TRBJ2-3; 7 bases map to TRBD2. The CDR3 covers 14 residues. CDR1 is SGHTA, CDR2 FQGTGA, per germline. The trim removed 5 bases at V and 4 bases at J, leaving 6 bases unmatched. The CDR3 sequence: CASSRGGGADTQYF. The CDR3 DNA follows: TGTGCCAGCAGCCGCGGGGGAGGCGCAGATACGCAGTATTTT.

CDR3 amino acids: CATSRDLGTSGSTRHYEQYF. The CDR3 DNA reads as TGTGCCACCAGCAGAGATCTGGGGACTAGCGGGAGCACTAGACACTACGAGCAGTACTTC. V and J are TRBV15 and TRBJ2-7, with 14 bases aligning to TRBD2. V was pared by 0 bases and J by 3 bases, with 13 bases of the junction left unmatched. Germline CDR1 and CDR2: LNHNV and YYDKDF (reference sequence). The CDR3 has 20 residues.

With regard to this clone: Other nucleotide sequences from this sample produce the same CDR3. The gene calls are TRBV14 and TRBJ1-6; D not resolved. The CDR3 extends over 12 amino acids. Between the trimmed V and J ends, which lost 1 base and 7 bases, there was a span of 2 bases. CDR1 SGHDN and CDR2 FVKESK come from the germline V gene. Here the CDR3 reads CASSQGNSPLHF. CDR3 in DNA: TGTGCCAGCAGCCAAGGAAATTCACCCCTCCACTTT. Supplemented by reference TRBV14 and TRBJ1-6, the full variable domain reads EAGVTQFPSHSVIEKGQTVTLRCDPISGHDNLYWYRRVMGKEIKFLLHFVKESKQDESGMPNNRFLAERTGGTYSTLKVQPAELEDSGVYFCASSQGNSPLHFGNGTRLTVT.